A selection of T cell receptor beta chains follows, all from one sample in a study of T-cell memory formation after mild COVID-19. One entry per CDR3 protein results from TCRdb running MiXCR on the 5' RACE reads. This table holds about 250,000 distinct CDR3 sequences, 15% found once. The sequenced sample was PBMCs or a T cell subset sorted from them (not recorded which). Source of these receptors: an adult woman who had mild COVID-19 (a few samples of this study predate the infection). Cell type and time point are not known. The CDR3 runs from the conserved cysteine through the conserved F or W. Each record gives: V gene, clone size, J gene, D gene, CDR3 DNA, CDR3 protein. The D gene is left open where the match is weak. Clone size is shown for a subset of rows, as once, few, many or a class of expanded clone.

TRBV3-1	many	TRBJ1-3	NA	TGTGCCAGCAGCCCCCCTTTGGGCACCATATATTTT	CASSPPLGTIYF
TRBV6-6	few	TRBJ2-7	NA	TGTGCCAGCAGTTACGGGACCTCCTTCTACGAGCAGTACTTC	CASSYGTSFYEQYF
TRBV6-6	few	TRBJ1-5	NA	TGTGCCAGCAGGGAGGAGGTGATCGACAATCAGCCCCAGCATTTT	CASREEVIDNQPQHF
TRBV20-1	few	TRBJ2-2	NA	TGCAGTGCTACTAGGGACACCGGGGAGCTGTTTTTT	CSATRDTGELFF
TRBV19	NA	TRBJ1-6	NA	TGTGCCACCGGGACAACCTCCTATAATTCACCCCTCCACTTT	CATGTTSYNSPLHF
TRBV27	few	TRBJ2-3	NA	TGTGCCAGCAGTTTAGTATACTCTAGCACAGATACGCAGTATTTT	CASSLVYSSTDTQYF
TRBV15	many	TRBJ2-2	NA	TGTGCCACCAGCAGAGTAAAAGGGACACGGGAGACCGGGGAGCTGTTTTTT	CATSRVKGTRETGELFF
TRBV29-1	NA	TRBJ1-1	TRBD1	TGCAGCGTTCGACACAGGGGCCTAGGTTCGAACACTGAAGCTTTCTTT	CSVRHRGLGSNTEAFF
TRBV7-6	few	TRBJ2-7	NA	TGTGCCAGCAGCCCAACCGGGATACGGCAGGGTGGGATCTCCTACGAGCAGTACTTC	CASSPTGIRQGGISYEQYF
TRBV12-5	once	TRBJ2-7	TRBD2	TGTGCTAGTGGTTTGGCGGGGGGACTAGCGGCAACCTACGAGCAGTACTTC	CASGLAGGLAATYEQYF
TRBV9	few	TRBJ2-1	NA	TGTGCCAGCAGCGTAGGGGATAGCGAGCAGTTCTTC	CASSVGDSEQFF
TRBV11-3	NA	TRBJ2-5	TRBD2	TGTGCCAGCAGCCCAGGACTAGCGGGAGACTCAGAGACCCAGTACTTC	CASSPGLAGDSETQYF
TRBV28	NA	TRBJ2-7	TRBD1	TGTGCCAGCAGTTTATCTTCGACAGGGGACTACGAGCAGTACTTC	CASSLSSTGDYEQYF
TRBV20-1	few	TRBJ2-7	NA	TGCAGTGCTGGACTCTCCTACGAGCAGTACTTC	CSAGLSYEQYF
TRBV2	NA	TRBJ1-2	NA	TGTGCCAGCAGTGAAAGGCAGGTCTATGGCTACACCTTC	CASSERQVYGYTF
TRBV11-2	NA	TRBJ2-3	NA	TGTGCCAGCAGCTTAGAACTCGGGGGTACGCAGTATTTT	CASSLELGGTQYF
TRBV27	few	TRBJ1-5	TRBD1	TGTGCCAGCAGTCCTCGGACAGGGATCTTGAATCAGCCCCAGCATTTT	CASSPRTGILNQPQHF
TRBV10-2	NA	TRBJ2-5	TRBD2	TGCGCCAGCAGTGAGAGGGCGGCGGGGGGAATTCAAGAGACCCAGTACTTC	CASSERAAGGIQETQYF
TRBV25-1	NA	TRBJ2-7	NA	TGTGCCAGCAGTGAATGGGGAGGGGGCGCCCCTTCCTACGAGCAGTACTTC	CASSEWGGGAPSYEQYF
TRBV10-3	NA	TRBJ1-5	TRBD1	TGTGCCATCAATTCCGACAGGGGGTTTCAGCCCCAGCATTTT	CAINSDRGFQPQHF
TRBV7-8	NA	TRBJ2-2	NA	TGTGCCAGCAGCTTCACTGCGGGACAGAACACCGGGGAGCTGTTTTTT	CASSFTAGQNTGELFF
TRBV27	many	TRBJ2-5	NA	TGTGCCAGCAGTTTGGAGGGCCTAGGGAGGGAGACCCAGTACTTC	CASSLEGLGRETQYF
TRBV7-3	NA	TRBJ2-6	NA	TGTGCCAGCAGTCGCCAGGGAATTCAACTCCTCTCTGGGGCCAACGTCCTGACTTTC	CASSRQGIQLLSGANVLTF
TRBV20-1	few	TRBJ2-3	TRBD2	TGCAGTGCTAGAAGCGGGGGGACAGATACGCAGTATTTT	CSARSGGTDTQYF
TRBV12-3/TRBV12-4	NA	TRBJ2-7	NA	TGTGCCAGCAGCCGCGGGAGACAGGGGATGCAGTACGAGCAGTACTTC	CASSRGRQGMQYEQYF
TRBV5-1	many	TRBJ1-6	TRBD1	TGCGCCAGCAGCTTAGGGACAGGGAATTCACCCCTCCACTTT	CASSLGTGNSPLHF
TRBV9	NA	TRBJ1-2	NA	TGTGCCAGCAGCGTAGAAGGAAGGTATGGCTACACCTTC	CASSVEGRYGYTF
TRBV18	few	TRBJ1-1	TRBD1	TGTGCCAGCTCACTACAGGGGTATGACACTGAAGCTTTCTTT	CASSLQGYDTEAFF
TRBV7-9	few	TRBJ1-1	NA	TGTGCCAGCAGCTTATTACCCCAGAGGACTGAAGCTTTCTTT	CASSLLPQRTEAFF
TRBV5-1	few	TRBJ2-7	NA	TGCGCCAGCAGCCTCAGGGTCAGTACTTGGGAGCAGTACTTC	CASSLRVSTWEQYF
TRBV5-1	many	TRBJ2-5	TRBD1	TGCGCCAGCAGCCTTACAGGGGTGGAGACCCAGTACTTC	CASSLTGVETQYF
TRBV7-9	few	TRBJ1-3	NA	TGTGCCAGCAGCTTACAGGGCGGGAGCTCTGGAAACACCATATATTTT	CASSLQGGSSGNTIYF
TRBV18	NA	TRBJ1-2	NA	TGTGCCAGCTCACCACCGGGACCGCTCGGGGTGGAGGCAGTCTTC	CASSPPGPLGVEAVF
TRBV12-3/TRBV12-4	NA	TRBJ1-5	NA	TGTGCCAGCAGTCCCGGGACACTGGAATCATGGCAGCATTTT	CASSPGTLESWQHF
TRBV4-2	NA	TRBJ1-2	TRBD1	TGTGCCAGCAGCCAAGAGTTACAGGGGGGACCTAACTATGGCTACACCTTC	CASSQELQGGPNYGYTF
TRBV20-1	many	TRBJ1-1	NA	TGCAGTGCGCCCCGGGGGATGGACACTGAAGCTTTCTTT	CSAPRGMDTEAFF
TRBV6-2/TRBV6-3	NA	TRBJ2-2	TRBD1	TGTGCCAGCAGTTCCACCGGGACAGGGTCCGGGGAGCTGTTTTTT	CASSSTGTGSGELFF
TRBV7-8	NA	TRBJ2-3	TRBD1	TGTGCCAGCAGCTTATTCGGGACAGGGGAGGCAGATACGCAGTATTTT	CASSLFGTGEADTQYF
TRBV12-3/TRBV12-4	NA	TRBJ2-1	NA	TGTGCCAGCAGCACAGGGCAATGGCAGTTCTTC	CASSTGQWQFF
TRBV7-6	few	TRBJ1-5	TRBD1	TGTGCCAGCAGCTCAGTGACAGGGAAGTCCCTAAATCAGCCCCAGCATTTT	CASSSVTGKSLNQPQHF
TRBV20-1	NA	TRBJ2-7	NA	TGCAGTGCTAGTGGTCGCAAGGGCAGGGAAGACGGTGGGCAGTACTTC	CSASGRKGREDGGQYF
TRBV20-1	few	TRBJ2-7	NA	TGCAGTGCTAGTCGTGGACGGCCCTCCTACGAGCAGTACTTC	CSASRGRPSYEQYF
TRBV4-3	NA	TRBJ1-5	TRBD1	TGCGCCAGCAGCCAAGATGGGACAGGGGCTCAGCCCCAGCATTTT	CASSQDGTGAQPQHF
TRBV5-6	few	TRBJ2-7	NA	TGTGCCAGCAGCTACTACAGGGTTACCTACGAGCAGTACTTC	CASSYYRVTYEQYF
TRBV7-3	few	TRBJ2-2	NA	TGTGCCAGCAGCTTATTAGGGGCGGACACCGGGGAGCTGTTTTTT	CASSLLGADTGELFF
TRBV11-2	many	TRBJ2-7	NA	TGTGCCAGCAGCTTTTACAACTACGAGCAGTACTTC	CASSFYNYEQYF
TRBV20-1	NA	TRBJ1-2	NA	TGCAGTGCTAGTGCCGGCGCCTATGGCTACACCTTC	CSASAGAYGYTF
TRBV5-8	NA	TRBJ2-1	NA	TGTGCCAGCAGCTTCCCTGGGGGGGCTAGTGAGCAGTTCTTC	CASSFPGGASEQFF
TRBV12-3/TRBV12-4	NA	TRBJ2-7	NA	TGTGCCAGCACCTTAGAGGGTAATAGCTACGAGCAGTACTTC	CASTLEGNSYEQYF
TRBV6-2/TRBV6-3	few	TRBJ2-2	TRBD2	TGTGCCAGCAGTTCTAGCGGCCCGGGTACCGGGGAGCTGTTTTTT	CASSSSGPGTGELFF
TRBV19	few	TRBJ1-1	TRBD1	TGTGCCAGTAGGGACAGGGTTCGGAACACTGAAGCTTTCTTT	CASRDRVRNTEAFF